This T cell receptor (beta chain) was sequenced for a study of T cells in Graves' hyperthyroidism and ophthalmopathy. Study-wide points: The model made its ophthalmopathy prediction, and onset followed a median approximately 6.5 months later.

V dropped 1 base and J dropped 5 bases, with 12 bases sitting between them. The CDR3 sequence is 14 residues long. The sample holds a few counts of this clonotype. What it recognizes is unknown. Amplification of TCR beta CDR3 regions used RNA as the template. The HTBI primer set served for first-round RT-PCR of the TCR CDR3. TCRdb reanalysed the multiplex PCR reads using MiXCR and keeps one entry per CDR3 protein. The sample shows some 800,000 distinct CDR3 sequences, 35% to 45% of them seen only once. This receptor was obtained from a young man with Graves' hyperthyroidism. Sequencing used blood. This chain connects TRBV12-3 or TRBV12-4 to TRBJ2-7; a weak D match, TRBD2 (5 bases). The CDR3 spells CASSLGVLRDEQYF. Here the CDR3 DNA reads TGTGCCAGCAGTTTAGGGGTGCTGAGGGACGAGCAGTACTTC.